This entry features one TCR beta chain sequence. There were TCR beta CDR3 regions amplified from RNA transcripts. The TCR CDR3 was amplified in a first-round RT-PCR using the HTBI primer set. TCRdb used MiXCR to reprocess the multiplex PCR reads, holding one entry per CDR3 protein. The sample holds under 650,000 distinct CDR3 sequences, around 15% seen once. This sample was taken from a study of T cells in Graves' hyperthyroidism and ophthalmopathy. The clonotype originates from a woman in her twenties or thirties with Graves' hyperthyroidism. The sample comprised blood.

This CDR3 is CASSTERADTQYF. The CDR3 DNA reads as TGCGCCAGCAGCACGGAGCGGGCAGATACGCAGTATTTT. The chain employs TRBV5-1 and TRBJ2-3, with D possibly matching TRBD2 (6 bases). The V end lost 4 bases, the J end lost 4 bases, and 10 bases lay between the germline ends. The germline CDR1 and CDR2 sequences are SGHRS and YFSETQ. The CDR3 is made up of 13 amino acids.